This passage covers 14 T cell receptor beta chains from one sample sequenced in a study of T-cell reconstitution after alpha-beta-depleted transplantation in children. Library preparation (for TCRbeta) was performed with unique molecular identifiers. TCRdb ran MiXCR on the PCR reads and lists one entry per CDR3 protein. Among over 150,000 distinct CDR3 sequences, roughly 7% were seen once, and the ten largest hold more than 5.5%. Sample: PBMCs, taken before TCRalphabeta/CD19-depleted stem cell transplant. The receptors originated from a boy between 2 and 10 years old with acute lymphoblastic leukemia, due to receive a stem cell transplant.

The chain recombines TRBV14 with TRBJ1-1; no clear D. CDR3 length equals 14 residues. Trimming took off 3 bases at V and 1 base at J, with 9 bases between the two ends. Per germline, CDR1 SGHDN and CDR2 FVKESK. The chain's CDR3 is CASSQYKGNTEAFF. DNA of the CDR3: TGTGCCAGCAGCCAGTATAAGGGGAACACTGAAGCTTTCTTT.

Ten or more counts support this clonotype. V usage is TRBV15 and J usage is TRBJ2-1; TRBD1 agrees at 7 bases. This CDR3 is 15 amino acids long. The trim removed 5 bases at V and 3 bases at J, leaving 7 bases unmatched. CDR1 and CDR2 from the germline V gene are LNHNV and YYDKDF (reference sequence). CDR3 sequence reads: CATSGSGTDYNEQFF. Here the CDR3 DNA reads TGTGCCACCAGCGGTTCCGGGACAGACTACAATGAGCAGTTCTTC.

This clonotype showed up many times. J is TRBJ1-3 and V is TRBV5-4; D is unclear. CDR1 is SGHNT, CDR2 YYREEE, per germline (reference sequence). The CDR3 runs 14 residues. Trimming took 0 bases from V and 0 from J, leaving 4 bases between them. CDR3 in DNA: TGTGCCAGCAGCTTGGACGACTCTGGAAACACCATATATTTT. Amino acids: CASSLDDSGNTIYF.

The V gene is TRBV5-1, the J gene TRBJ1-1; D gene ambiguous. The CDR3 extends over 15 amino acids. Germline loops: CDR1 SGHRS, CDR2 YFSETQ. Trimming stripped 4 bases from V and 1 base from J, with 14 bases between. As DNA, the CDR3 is TGCGCCAGCAGCCCGGGCTCTGGGAGGAACACTGAAGCTTTCTTT. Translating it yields CASSPGSGRNTEAFF.

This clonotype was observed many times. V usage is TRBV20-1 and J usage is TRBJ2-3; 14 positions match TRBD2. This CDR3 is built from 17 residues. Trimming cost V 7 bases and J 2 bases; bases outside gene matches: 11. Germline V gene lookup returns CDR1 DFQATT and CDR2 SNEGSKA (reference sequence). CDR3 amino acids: CSECPGLAGEYTDTQYF. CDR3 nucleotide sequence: TGCAGTGAGTGCCCGGGACTAGCGGGGGAATACACAGATACGCAGTATTTT.

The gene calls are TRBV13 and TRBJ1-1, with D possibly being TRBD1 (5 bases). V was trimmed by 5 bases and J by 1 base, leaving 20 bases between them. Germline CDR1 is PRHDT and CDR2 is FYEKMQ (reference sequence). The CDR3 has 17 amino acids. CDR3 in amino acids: CASSPPGVRDENTEAFF. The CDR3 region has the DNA TGTGCCAGCAGCCCCCCAGGTGTCAGGGATGAGAACACTGAAGCTTTCTTT.

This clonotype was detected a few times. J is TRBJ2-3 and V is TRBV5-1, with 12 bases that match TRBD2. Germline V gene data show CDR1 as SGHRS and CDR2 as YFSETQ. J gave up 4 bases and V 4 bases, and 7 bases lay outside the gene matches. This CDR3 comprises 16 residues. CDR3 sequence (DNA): TGCGCCAGCAGCCCGTTGACTAGCGGGAGCCCAGATACGCAGTATTTT. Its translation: CASSPLTSGSPDTQYF.

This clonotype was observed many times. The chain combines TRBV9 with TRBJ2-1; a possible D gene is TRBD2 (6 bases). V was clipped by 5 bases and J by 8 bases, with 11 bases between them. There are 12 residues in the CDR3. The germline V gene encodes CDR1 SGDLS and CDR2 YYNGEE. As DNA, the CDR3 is TGTGCCAGCAGTCTGGAGGGCTATGAGCAGTTCTTC. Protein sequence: CASSLEGYEQFF.

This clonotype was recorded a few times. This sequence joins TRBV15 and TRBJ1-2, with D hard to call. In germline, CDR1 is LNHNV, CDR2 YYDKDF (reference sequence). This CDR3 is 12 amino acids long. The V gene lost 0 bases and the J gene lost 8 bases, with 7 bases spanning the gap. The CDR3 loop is CATSRDPDGYTF. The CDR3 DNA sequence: TGTGCCACCAGCAGAGACCCGGACGGCTACACCTTC.

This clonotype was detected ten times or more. Here the CDR3 reads CASSALTGAYEQYF. The CDR3 nucleotides read TGTGCCAGCAGTGCTCTGACAGGGGCCTACGAGCAGTACTTC. J is TRBJ2-7 and V is TRBV28, with 8 bases aligning to TRBD1. This CDR3 contains 14 residues. V shed 5 bases, J shed 2 bases, and the junction held 5 bases outside the gene matches. The germline gives CDR1 MDHEN, CDR2 SYDVKM.

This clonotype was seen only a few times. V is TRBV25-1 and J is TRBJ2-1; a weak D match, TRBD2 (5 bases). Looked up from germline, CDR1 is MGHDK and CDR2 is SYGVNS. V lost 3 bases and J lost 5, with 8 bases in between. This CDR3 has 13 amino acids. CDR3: CASSEEVHNEQFF. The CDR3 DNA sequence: TGTGCCAGCAGTGAGGAGGTTCACAATGAGCAGTTCTTC.

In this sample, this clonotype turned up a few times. CDR3 DNA: TGCGCCAGCAGCGGTTTAGGACTAGGTGGAAATGAGCAGTTCTTC. Translation gives CASSGLGLGGNEQFF. The V call is TRBV10-1, the J call TRBJ2-1; TRBD2 matches 7 bases. Trimming removed 6 bases from V and 7 bases from J; junction bases left unmatched: 12. Germline lookup yields CDR1 WNHNN and CDR2 SYGVQD (reference sequence). The CDR3 loop spans 15 amino acids.

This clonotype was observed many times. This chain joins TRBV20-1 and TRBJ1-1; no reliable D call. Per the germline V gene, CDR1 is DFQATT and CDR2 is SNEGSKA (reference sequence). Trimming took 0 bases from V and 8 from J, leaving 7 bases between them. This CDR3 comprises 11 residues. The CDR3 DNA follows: TGCAGTGCTAGAGAAGACGGGGAAGCTTTCTTT. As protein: CSAREDGEAFF.

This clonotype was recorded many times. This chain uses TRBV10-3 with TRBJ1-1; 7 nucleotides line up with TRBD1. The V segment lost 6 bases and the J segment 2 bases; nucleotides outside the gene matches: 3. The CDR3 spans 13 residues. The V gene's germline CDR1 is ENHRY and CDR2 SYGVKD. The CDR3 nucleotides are TGTGCCATCAGGGGGACAGAAAACACTGAAGCTTTCTTT. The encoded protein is CAIRGTENTEAFF.